These 23 T cell receptor beta chains were all obtained from the same sample, sequenced in a study of blood T cell repertoires in COVID-19. The data were produced by immunoSEQ multiplex PCR, yet TCRdb's version contains in-frame clones alone and is incomplete. The data contain about 190,000 clones, 75% to 85% of them singletons. The sequenced sample was peripheral blood. These receptors were collected from a man aged 60 to 69 with acute or convalescent COVID-19.

The chain links TRBV27 to TRBJ2-7; 9 nucleotides match TRBD1. Germline V gene lookup returns CDR1 MNHEY and CDR2 SMNVEV (reference sequence). Trimming at V came to 2 bases and at J to 3 bases, leaving 17 bases not matched to a gene. This CDR3 comprises 19 residues. The CDR3 here is CASSLRRPGTGRALYEQYF. CDR3 in DNA: TGTGCCAGCAGTTTAAGGAGGCCCGGGACAGGGAGGGCCCTCTACGAGCAGTACTTC.

V gene TRBV3-1 (or the pseudogene TRBV3-2) combines with J gene TRBJ2-5, with D uncertain. Germline CDR1 is LGHDT and CDR2 is YNNKEL (reference sequence). Trimming took off 6 bases at V and 9 bases at J, with 11 bases between the two ends. The CDR3 runs 11 residues. The CDR3 is CASSNTAAQYF. In DNA form, the CDR3 reads TGTGCCAGCAGTAACACTGCGGCCCAGTACTTC.

The chain is built from TRBV11-2 and TRBJ2-7, with 10 bases matching TRBD2. There are 14 residues in the CDR3. From germline, CDR1 is SGHAT and CDR2 FQNNGV. J lost 4 bases, V lost 0 bases, and 0 bases had no gene match. CDR3 sequence: CASSLEGLAYEQYF. For the CDR3, the DNA is TGTGCCAGCAGCTTAGAGGGACTAGCGTACGAGCAGTACTTC.

A single count supports this clone. The V gene is TRBV7-2, the J gene TRBJ2-3; the D gene is possibly TRBD2 (7 bases). This CDR3 has 16 residues. V gave up 5 bases and J gave up 2 bases, with 17 bases separating them. Germline V gives CDR1 SGHTA, CDR2 FQGNSA. Here the CDR3 reads CASSPRVRGHTDTQYF. DNA of the CDR3: TGTGCCAGCAGCCCCCGGGTGCGGGGGCACACAGATACGCAGTATTTT.

The rearrangement joins TRBV28 to TRBJ1-1; D not resolved. The CDR3 covers 11 residues. V lost 6 bases and J lost 3, with 5 bases in between. Looked up from germline, CDR1 is MDHEN and CDR2 is SYDVKM. This CDR3 is CASSLYTEAFF. The CDR3 DNA is TGTGCCAGCAGCCTCTACACTGAAGCTTTCTTT.

The genes are TRBV6-5 and TRBJ1-6, with 8 bases fitting TRBD1. This CDR3 is 15 amino acids long. Germline trimming cut 2 bases from V and 4 bases from J; bases unmatched to any gene: 1. CDR1 is MNHEY, CDR2 SVGAGI, per germline. CDR3 DNA sequence: TGTGCCAGCAGTTACCGACAGGGGTATAATTCACCCCTCCACTTT. Its protein is CASSYRQGYNSPLHF.

This sequence joins TRBV12-5 and TRBJ2-2; D is undetermined. This CDR3 is 14 amino acids long. Germline V gene data show CDR1 as LGHNT and CDR2 as FRNRAP. Trimming stripped 1 base from V and 1 base from J, with 4 bases between. CDR3 region: CASGLGQNTGELFF. The CDR3 DNA sequence: TGTGCTAGTGGTTTGGGACAGAACACCGGGGAGCTGTTTTTT. Full variable domain (missing parts from reference TRBV12-5 and TRBJ2-2): DARVTQTPRHKVTEMGQEVTMRCQPILGHNTVFWYRQTMMQGLELLAYFRNRAPLDDSGMPKDRFSAEMPDATLATLKIQPSEPRDSAVYFCASGLGQNTGELFFGEGSRLTVL.

This chain links TRBV5-1 with TRBJ2-1; D not resolved. The germline CDR1 and CDR2 sequences are SGHRS and YFSETQ. There are 15 residues in the CDR3. Trimming left V 0 bases short and J 0 bases short, with 7 bases between. The CDR3 nucleotides are TGCGCCAGCAGCTTGGGTACTATCTCCTACAATGAGCAGTTCTTC. Protein sequence: CASSLGTISYNEQFF.

The V and J genes are TRBV3-1 (or the pseudogene TRBV3-2) and TRBJ2-1, with D tentatively TRBD2 (5 bases). Trimming left V 3 bases short and J 4 bases short, with 13 bases between. The germline V gene has CDR1 LGHDT and CDR2 YNNKEL (reference sequence). The CDR3 is 15 amino acids. Here the CDR3 DNA reads TGTGCCAGCAGCCAGCCTAAGGCGGGTTACAATGAGCAGTTCTTC. Translating gives CASSQPKAGYNEQFF.

The genes are TRBV30 and TRBJ2-1, with 8 bases identical to TRBD2. The CDR3 is 14 amino acids. Germline CDR1 and CDR2: GTSNPN and SVGIG (reference sequence). J gave up 9 bases and V 3 bases, and 10 bases lay outside the gene matches. CDR3 coding DNA: TGTGCCTGGAGGCCGCGCGGGAGGTCTTTTGAGCAGTTCTTC. Encoded protein: CAWRPRGRSFEQFF.

This clone showed up just once. The chain employs TRBV7-6 and TRBJ2-7; 7 nucleotides match TRBD2. Germline lookup yields CDR1 SGHVS and CDR2 FNYEAQ. The V and J ends lost 2 bases and 6 bases, in that order; junction bases with no gene match: 10. The CDR3 runs to 15 residues. The CDR3 nucleotides read TGTGCCAGCAGCTTAATGGGGAGGGGCGGGGGCGAGCAGTACTTC. Protein product: CASSLMGRGGGEQYF.

V usage is TRBV2 and J usage is TRBJ1-1; 7 bases align to TRBD1. CDR1 and CDR2 (germline): SNHLY, FYNNEI. CDR3 size: 13 residues. V dropped 7 bases and J dropped 6; count of bases not matched to a gene: 8. CDR3 bases: TGTGCCAGCACCCGAGAGGGGGCCGCTGAAGCTTTCTTT. This sequence encodes CASTREGAAEAFF. Combining the CDR3 with reference TRBV2 and TRBJ1-1 gives the whole variable domain EPEVTQTPSHQVTQMGQEVILRCVPISNHLYFYWYRQILGQKVEFLVSFYNNEISEKSEIFDDQFSVERPDGSNFTLKIRSTKLEDSAMYFCASTREGAAEAFFGQGTRLTVV.

The chain is built from TRBV24-1 and TRBJ2-1; D might be TRBD2 (5 bases). V dropped 2 bases and J dropped 8 bases, with 15 bases sitting between them. Germline loops: CDR1 KGHDR, CDR2 SFDVKD. This CDR3 region has 15 residues. The CDR3 reads CATSDSRRLVDEQFF. DNA of the CDR3: TGTGCCACCAGTGATTCCCGGAGGCTGGTGGATGAGCAGTTCTTC.

This clone was detected a few times. V usage is TRBV10-3 and J usage is TRBJ1-4, with a tentative D call TRBD1 (6 bases). V shed 2 bases and J shed 7 bases, with 17 bases lying between them. Germline V gene data show CDR1 as ENHRY and CDR2 as SYGVKD. The CDR3 consists of 16 residues. The CDR3 nucleotides are TGTGCCATCAGTGAGCGGGGGGCGCCCACCTTTGAAAAACTGTTTTTT. This gives the protein CAISERGAPTFEKLFF.

The chain uses TRBV15 and TRBJ2-3; no reliable D call. CDR1 and CDR2 from the germline V gene are LNHNV and YYDKDF (reference sequence). V was cut by 1 base and J by 2 bases, with 10 bases left in between. This CDR3 is 15 amino acids long. CDR3: CATSRAGLYTDTQYF. The CDR3 nucleotides are TGTGCCACCAGCAGAGCGGGTCTTTACACAGATACGCAGTATTTT.

This rearrangement joins TRBV4-1 to TRBJ2-3; 7 nucleotides agree with TRBD2. The length of the CDR3 is 17 residues. Trimming at V came to 0 bases and at J to 1 base, leaving 7 bases not matched to a gene. Germline V gene data show CDR1 as MGHRA and CDR2 as YSYEKL. The CDR3 spells CASSQEGSLAGTDTQYF. Written as DNA, the CDR3 is TGCGCCAGCAGCCAAGAAGGTAGCCTAGCGGGCACAGATACGCAGTATTTT.

This chain links TRBV7-9 with TRBJ1-6; D might be TRBD1 (6 bases). This CDR3 spans 13 amino acids. The germline V and J ends were trimmed by 5 bases and 9 bases, with 11 bases remaining between them. Germline CDR1 reads SEHNR; CDR2 reads FQNEAQ (reference sequence). For the CDR3, the DNA is TGTGCCAGCAGCGCTCAGGGGAGTTCACCCCTCCACTTT. This gives the protein CASSAQGSSPLHF.

The chain joins TRBV2 to TRBJ1-5, with D maybe TRBD1 (5 bases). Between the trimmed V and J ends, which lost 9 bases and 1 base, there was a span of 7 bases. CDR3 length equals 12 residues. The germline CDR1 and CDR2 sequences are SNHLY and FYNNEI. The CDR3, as DNA: TGTGCCAGTGGACAAAGCAATCAGCCCCAGCATTTT. Its protein product is CASGQSNQPQHF. The variable domain in full, with the rest retrieved from reference TRBV2 and TRBJ1-5, is EPEVTQTPSHQVTQMGQEVILRCVPISNHLYFYWYRQILGQKVEFLVSFYNNEISEKSEIFDDQFSVERPDGSNFTLKIRSTKLEDSAMYFCASGQSNQPQHFGDGTRLSIL.

The chain combines TRBV6-5 with TRBJ2-7; D might be TRBD1 (6 bases). The ends were cut back, 5 bases at V and 1 base at J, with 15 bases in the middle. The CDR3 runs to 15 residues. Germline CDR1 MNHEY, CDR2 SVGAGI. The CDR3 loop reads CASSPRQTGSYEQYF. The DNA of the CDR3 is TGTGCCAGCAGTCCTCGACAGACAGGTTCCTACGAGCAGTACTTC.

In its sample, this clone was seen a few times. The chain recombines TRBV11-3 with TRBJ2-1; 9 bases match TRBD1. Trimming cost V 1 base and J 5 bases; bases outside gene matches: 6. The CDR3 is 16 residues long. The germline V gene has CDR1 SGHNT and CDR2 YENEEA. As DNA, the CDR3 is TGTGCCAGCAGCTTAGGAACGGACAGGGGACACAATGAGCAGTTCTTC. It yields the protein CASSLGTDRGHNEQFF. Full variable domain (missing parts from reference TRBV11-3 and TRBJ2-1): EAGVVQSPRYKIIEKKQPVAFWCNPISGHNTLYWYLQNLGQGPELLIRYENEEAVDDSQLPKDRFSAERLKGVDSTLKIQPAELGDSAVYLCASSLGTDRGHNEQFFGPGTRLTVL.

The chain has TRBV6-1 and TRBJ2-6, with TRBD1 matching 8 bases. Trimming removed 1 base from V and 0 bases from J; junction bases left unmatched: 5. CDR3 size: 18 residues. Germline values: CDR1 MNHNS, CDR2 SASEGT. CDR3 in DNA: TGTGCCAGCAGTGAAGGACAGGGGCAACGCTCTGGGGCCAACGTCCTGACTTTC. It specifies CASSEGQGQRSGANVLTF.

The chain joins TRBV11-3 to TRBJ2-7, with 9 bases identical to TRBD1. After removal of 5 bases from V and 2 bases from J, the junction contained 4 bases not matched to a gene. This CDR3 contains 14 residues. Germline CDR1 and CDR2: SGHNT and YENEEA. The CDR3 DNA reads as TGTGCCAGCAGCCCCGGGACAGGGACCTACGAGCAGTACTTC. Protein sequence: CASSPGTGTYEQYF.

V is TRBV5-5 and J is TRBJ2-1, with TRBD2 identical over 11 bases. Trimming at V came to 4 bases and at J to 2 bases, leaving 11 bases not matched to a gene. Germline CDR1 and CDR2: SGHKS and YYEKEE (reference sequence). This CDR3 region has 18 residues. The CDR3 sequence is CASSPDPASGGTYNEQFF. CDR3 DNA: TGTGCCAGCAGCCCAGACCCGGCTAGCGGGGGGACCTACAATGAGCAGTTCTTC.